The TCR beta chain described here comes from a study of blood T cell repertoires in COVID-19 (dated by TCRdb to 2020 to 2021). Describing the broader study: Collaborator samples came from the United States, Italy and Spain and covered acute and convalescent phases of COVID-19. The material from the prospective study consisted of cDNA or gDNA derived from T cells, B-cell-depleted T cells, or PBMCs. Subjects who had been exposed to COVID-19, were actively infected with it, or had recovered from it provided the deeply sampled blood TCRbeta repertoires that made up the dataset. The repertoires were released in a freely available public database meant as a resource for research on the immune response to SARS-CoV-2. Samples were obtained from the ongoing ImmuneRACE study (first 160 participants) and from 1,200 or so subjects provided by 6 global collaborators. Nearly every sample came with metadata listing a de-identified subject ID, COVID-19 status, age in years and sex. Where available, HLA class I and class II types were taken from metadata supplied by the sample provider and were not determined by assay-based typing. Paper-wide results and their limitations: The amount of clinical and demographic metadata varied by source and participant and was provided uncurated.

On this clone itself: Its antigen specificity is not known. Base-call qualities are not available, and no considerably larger clone is one nucleotide away.

Each collaborating institution followed its own protocols to collect whole blood in K2EDTA tubes. For TCRbeta analysis, collaborator samples were shipped as frozen whole blood, as isolated PBMCs, or as DNA extracted from either sample type. TCRbeta CDR3 regions were amplified from genomic DNA by means of the immunoSEQ Assay, a bias-controlled multiplex PCR. Under the source paper's analysis protocol: Within the assay, amplification of reference gene primers was used to estimate how many nucleated cells each sample contained. Sequence reads were collapsed and filtered to measure the absolute abundance of every unique TCRbeta CDR3 rearrangement. For each sample, productive Simpson clonality was calculated as the square root of Simpson's diversity index across productive rearrangements. This is the immuneACCESS table as TCRdb keeps it, with only in-frame sequences that have V and J called. A part of the clones is gone; compared with another copy, unresolved V genes explain less than half, and the rest is unexplained. V and J calls and clone size follow that table, whereas D and trimming were derived from the DNA. The sample table contains about 200,000 clones; only one count was recorded for roughly 83% of them. 25% to 35% of the sample goes to the ten largest clones.

From a lookup of the germline V gene, CDR1 and CDR2 are LGHNA and YNFKEQ. Relative to germline, V is 0 bases shorter and J is 3 bases shorter, with 12 bases between their ends. The CDR3 starts with the cysteine, ends with the phenylalanine, and has 15 residues. CDR3 DNA is the only sequence kept; it has 45 bases, read in frame from the first base. The chain uses TRBV4-2 and TRBJ2-7; D gene: possibly TRBD1, on 6 matching bases. The sample was peripheral blood. The origin of this receptor is a man aged 40-49 years with acute or convalescent COVID-19. At the DNA level, the sequence is TGTGCCAGCAGCCAAGATCAACAGGGAGACTACGAGCAGTACTTC. Its protein reads: CASSQDQQGDYEQYF.